This T cell receptor beta chain derives from a study of blood T cell repertoires in COVID-19. Study overall: Spain, Italy and the United States supplied samples that represented acute and convalescent COVID-19.

This clone was seen just once. The CDR3 has 13 amino acids. Trimming took 0 bases from V and 6 from J; bases not matched to a gene: 4. Looked up from germline, CDR1 is SQVTM and CDR2 is ANQGSEA. This table comes from immunoSEQ multiplex PCR, and its TCRdb copy is limited to in-frame clones, with some not included. There are a few hundred thousand clones in the sample; about 91% occur only once, and 1.6% lies in the top ten. Source material: peripheral blood. This chain uses TRBV29-1 with TRBJ1-2, with TRBD1 matching over 7 bases. The receptor comes from a woman between 25 and 40 years old with COVID-19, enrolled during active disease. Written as DNA, the CDR3 is TGCAGCGTTGAAGAGACAGGGCGCGATGGCTACACCTTC. Residues: CSVEETGRDGYTF.